This T cell receptor (beta chain) was recovered during a study of T cells in Graves' hyperthyroidism and ophthalmopathy (dated by TCRdb to between 2018 and 2020). Background for the entire study: Peripheral blood was sampled at the time of initial diagnosis, prior to any treatment. For training and testing, the approximately 97 patients in the discovery cohort were randomly divided in a 7:3 ratio. TCR V-J signatures able to tell the groups apart were searched for in a discovery cohort of approximately 95 patients, of whom fewer than 45 had Graves' ophthalmopathy and around 56 had stable Graves' hyperthyroidism. The study also compared thyroid tissue and blood T-cell repertoires from five or six Graves' hyperthyroidism patients. Whether ophthalmopathy could be predicted prospectively was tested in an independent validation cohort made up of about 18 hyperthyroidism patients plus 17 patients who later progressed to ophthalmopathy. Once sampling was done, hyperthyroidism patients were given methimazole at a starting dose of 30 mg daily, whereas ophthalmopathy patients were given high-dose intravenous methylprednisolone. According to the paper, TCR Vbeta CDR3 sequencing was carried out on approximately 140 peripheral blood samples, which came from under 50 ophthalmopathy, around 75 hyperthyroidism and around 17 progressor patients. Paper-wide results and their limitations: Most expanded thyroid clonotypes (frequency above 0.001) were also detected in blood, suggesting blood repertoires may reflect thyroid immune responses. In cross-validation, a model built on a 13 V-J signature told ophthalmopathy apart from stable hyperthyroidism with approximately 90% sensitivity and 81% to 82% specificity, and in testing the same model reached 80%/75%. In validation, the model predicted progression to ophthalmopathy a median of 6.5 months before onset, with 70% to 71% sensitivity and roughly 72% specificity. No statistical method was used to fix the sample size in advance, and group allocation was not hidden from the investigators.

This clonotype turned up a few times. Its antigen specificity is not known. No base quality values were provided; no much bigger clone lies one nucleotide off. Stable Graves' hyperthyroidism was defined as the absence of progression to ophthalmopathy over 18 months of follow-up. The hyperthyroidism patients were between 18 and 65 years old and newly diagnosed, with a disease duration of less than 2 months. The study excluded patients with uncontrolled infections, other autoimmune diseases, pregnancy or lactation. Clinical symptoms, serum thyroxine and TRAb, thyroid ultrasound, and orbital computed tomography formed the basis for the diagnoses. Ficoll-Paque density gradient centrifugation was used to isolate PBMCs from around 9.1 ml of fresh peripheral blood. Total RNA was extracted using Trizol reagent, and RNA quality was assessed on an Agilent 2100 Bioanalyzer. The TCR beta CDR3 regions were amplified from the RNA transcripts. A first-round RT-PCR of the TCR CDR3 used the HTBI primer set with the Qiagen OneStep RT-PCR kit. Libraries were constructed in a second round of multiplex PCR, after which size selection and purification were carried out. Sequencing of the libraries was done on an Illumina HiSeq2000 using paired-end 100 bp reads. The paper's processing steps were these. SOAPnuke was used to process the raw data, throwing out any read that contained adapters or uncalled bases, had a mean Phred below 15, or lacked an exact constant-primer or identifier match. High-quality paired reads were merged with COPE v1.2.5, and unique nucleotide sequences were defined as clonotypes. MiTCR v1.1 was used to align clonotypes to the IMGT TRBV, TRBD and TRBJ reference segments. Analysis was restricted to V-J combinations with a frequency above 0.0001, which covered roughly 99% of repertoires. A TCS score was defined as the ratio of F50 (clonal expansion) to E x V (chaos), with BLOSUM62-based TCRdist applied between CDR3 peptides within each V-J. Welch's t-statistics and random forest reduced 500 to 650 V-J features to 13, which were used in a naive Bayes classifier (R e1071). Through fastp at Q25 and MiXCR, TCRdb rebuilt clones from the public reads, retaining in-frame beta chains. Records with the same CDR3 protein are collapsed into one entry carrying the most frequent genes and DNA. The V and J calls were determined by TCRdb, not by the authors. In all, the sample holds a few hundred thousand distinct CDR3 sequences, and approximately 25% of those were seen once. About 70% of the sample belongs to the ten largest clones.

The CDR1 and CDR2 encoded by the germline V gene are SGDLS and YYNGEE. Deletion took 0 bases off V and 6 bases off J, with a span of 13 bases between the germline ends. Reading from cysteine to phenylalanine, the CDR3 counts 15 amino acids. Of all the DNA, just the CDR3 is kept, 45 bases in frame from base 1. The sequence links TRBV9 to TRBJ1-5; 6 matching bases give a weak D call of TRBD1. This sequence was found in a man in his fifties or sixties with Graves' hyperthyroidism. The sequencing input was blood. For the CDR3, the sequence is CASSVGGGASQPQHF. The sequenced DNA: TGTGCCAGCAGCGTAGGAGGGGGGGCGAGTCAGCCCCAGCATTTT.